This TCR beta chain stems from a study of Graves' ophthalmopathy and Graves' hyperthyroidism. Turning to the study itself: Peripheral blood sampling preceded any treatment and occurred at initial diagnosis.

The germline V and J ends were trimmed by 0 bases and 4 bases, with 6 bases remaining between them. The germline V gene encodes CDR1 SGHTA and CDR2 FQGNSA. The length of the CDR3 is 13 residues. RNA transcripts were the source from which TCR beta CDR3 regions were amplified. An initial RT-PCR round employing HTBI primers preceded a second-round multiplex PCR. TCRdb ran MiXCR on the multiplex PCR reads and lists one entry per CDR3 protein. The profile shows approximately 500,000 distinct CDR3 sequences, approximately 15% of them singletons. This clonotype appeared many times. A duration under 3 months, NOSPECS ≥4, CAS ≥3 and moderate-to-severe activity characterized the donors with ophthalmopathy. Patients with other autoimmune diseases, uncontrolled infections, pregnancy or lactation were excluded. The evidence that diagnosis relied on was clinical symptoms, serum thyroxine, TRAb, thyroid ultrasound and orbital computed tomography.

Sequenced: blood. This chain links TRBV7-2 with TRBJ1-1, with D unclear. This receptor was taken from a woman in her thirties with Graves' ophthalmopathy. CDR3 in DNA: TGTGCCAGCAGCTTAGCAGATGGCACTGAAGCTTTCTTT. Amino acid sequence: CASSLADGTEAFF.